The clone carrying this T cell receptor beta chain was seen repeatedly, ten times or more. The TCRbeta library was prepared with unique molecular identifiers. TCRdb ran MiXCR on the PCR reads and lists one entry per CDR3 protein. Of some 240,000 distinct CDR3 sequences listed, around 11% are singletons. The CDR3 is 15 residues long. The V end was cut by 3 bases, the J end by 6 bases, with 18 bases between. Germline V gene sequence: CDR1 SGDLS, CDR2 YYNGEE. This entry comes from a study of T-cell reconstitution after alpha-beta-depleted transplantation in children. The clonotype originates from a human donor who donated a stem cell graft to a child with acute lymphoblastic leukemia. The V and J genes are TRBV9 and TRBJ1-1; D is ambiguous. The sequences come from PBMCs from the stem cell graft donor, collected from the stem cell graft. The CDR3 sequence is CASSERLNKDAEAFF. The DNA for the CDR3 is TGTGCCAGCAGCGAACGCCTCAACAAGGACGCTGAAGCTTTCTTT.